This TCR beta chain originates from a study of control samples from healthy donors and cancer patients. Using immunoSEQ multiplex PCR, the repertoire was profiled, and TCRdb retains in-frame clones only, with some absent. In the table there are about 170,000 clones, about 90% of which are singletons. This receptor was obtained from a man between 25 and 39 years old in good health. Sequencing was performed on blood.

The CDR3 DNA sequence: TGTGCCAGTAGTATAGGGGGGGGACAGCCGGAGACCCAGTACTTC. This gives the protein CASSIGGGQPETQYF. This chain joins TRBV19 and TRBJ2-5; D is possibly TRBD1 or TRBD2 (7 bases each). V gave up 1 base and J gave up 5 bases, with 14 bases separating them. The CDR3 is made up of 15 amino acids. Germline lookup yields CDR1 LNHDA and CDR2 SQIVND (reference sequence).